There are a few counts of the clone carrying this TCR beta chain. CDR3 length: 12 residues. Trimming took 3 bases from V and 12 from J, leaving 14 bases between them. Germline V lookup: CDR1 MNHNS, CDR2 SASEGT. This record belongs to a study of T cells in Graves' hyperthyroidism and ophthalmopathy. What was amplified from RNA transcripts were TCR beta CDR3 regions. A first-round RT-PCR of the TCR CDR3 used the HTBI primer set. TCRdb re-analysed the multiplex PCR reads in MiXCR, keeping a single row per CDR3 protein. The table includes fewer than 450,000 distinct CDR3 sequences, about a sixth detected once. For the diagnoses, clinical symptoms, serum thyroxine and TRAb, thyroid ultrasound and orbital computed tomography were used.

The sequence came from a woman in her twenties or thirties with Graves' hyperthyroidism that later progressed to Graves' ophthalmopathy. The V call is TRBV6-1, the J call TRBJ1-1; possibly TRBD1 for D (5 bases). Sequences were obtained from blood. CDR3: CASSDNLRGTFF. In nucleotides, the CDR3 is TGTGCCAGCAGTGATAATTTAAGGGGAACTTTCTTT.